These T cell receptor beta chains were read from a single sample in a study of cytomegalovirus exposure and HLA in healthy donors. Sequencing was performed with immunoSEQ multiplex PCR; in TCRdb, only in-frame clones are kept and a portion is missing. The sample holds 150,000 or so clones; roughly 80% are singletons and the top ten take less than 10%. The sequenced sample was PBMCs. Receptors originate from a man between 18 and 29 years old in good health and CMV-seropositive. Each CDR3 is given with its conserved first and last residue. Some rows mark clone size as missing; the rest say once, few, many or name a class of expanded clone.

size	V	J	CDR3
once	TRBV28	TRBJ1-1	CASSLGQGEAFF
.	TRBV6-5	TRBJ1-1	CASTKALNTEAFF
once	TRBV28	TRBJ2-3	CASNTYDTQYF
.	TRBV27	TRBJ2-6	CASTSGGQGLSGANVLTF
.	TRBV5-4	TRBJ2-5	CASSLVGKETQYF
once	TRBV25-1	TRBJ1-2	CASSDITSGANGYTF
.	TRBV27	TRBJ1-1	CASSRGTGSEAFF
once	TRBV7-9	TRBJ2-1	CASSSLAGGPFVTYNEQFF
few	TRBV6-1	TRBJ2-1	CASSPSGGGYNEQFF
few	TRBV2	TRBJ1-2	CASSENFQGSGYTF
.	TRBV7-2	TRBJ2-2	CASSLLAANTGELFF
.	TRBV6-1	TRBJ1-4	CASSEAPWLDEKLFF
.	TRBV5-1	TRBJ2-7	CASSPTEVFAYEQYF
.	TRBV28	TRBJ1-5	CASSLTGTLTLYSNQPQHF
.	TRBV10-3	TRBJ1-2	CAISETQQGFFGGYTF
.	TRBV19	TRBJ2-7	CASSMSGAGAADEQYF